Listed below are T cell receptor beta chains from one sample, sequenced in a study of T cells of healthy individuals. TCRdb independently ran MiXCR on the 5' RACE reads; one entry per CDR3 protein. The repertoire holds around 79,000 distinct CDR3 sequences, with about 5.5% as singletons. All receptors come from a female donor in good health. CDR3s include the opening cysteine and the closing phenylalanine or tryptophan. D genes are given only for firm matches. Clone size is stated in some rows and not others, as once, few, many or a class when expanded.

size	V	J	D	DNA	CDR3
many	TRBV4-2	TRBJ2-3	NA	TGTGCCAGCAGCCAAGATTTGGGCGGACCCCTCACAGATACGCAGTATTTT	CASSQDLGGPLTDTQYF
many	TRBV11-2	TRBJ2-7	NA	TGTGCCAGCAGCCCCATCAGGGGACTTGGAGGCGAGCAGTACTTC	CASSPIRGLGGEQYF
many	TRBV4-1	TRBJ2-3	TRBD2	TGCGCCAGCAGCCAACTCGCTCGCGGACTAGCGGTCGACACAGATACGCAGTATTTT	CASSQLARGLAVDTDTQYF
many	TRBV18	TRBJ2-5	TRBD2	TGTGCCAGCTCACCAATGACTAGCGGGAGGCCGCAAGAGACCCAGTACTTC	CASSPMTSGRPQETQYF
NA	TRBV28	TRBJ2-7	NA	TGTGCCAGCACGCCGGGTCACTCCTACGAGCAGTACTTC	CASTPGHSYEQYF
many	TRBV7-3	TRBJ2-7	NA	TGTGCCAGCAGCTTAAGGCGGGGCGTAGAACTCTACGAGCAGTACTTC	CASSLRRGVELYEQYF
many	TRBV12-3/TRBV12-4	TRBJ1-3	TRBD1	TGTGCCAGCAGTATGACAGGGAGGAGAAACACCATATATTTT	CASSMTGRRNTIYF
few	TRBV25-1	TRBJ2-7	NA	TGTGCCAGCAGTCGCCTTGGGGCGAACTCCTACGAGCAGTACTTC	CASSRLGANSYEQYF
many	TRBV5-1	TRBJ2-3	TRBD1	TGCGCCAGCAAGACGCTTACAGGGGCAATCAGCACAGATACGCAGTATTTT	CASKTLTGAISTDTQYF
many	TRBV30	TRBJ1-4	TRBD1	TGTGCCTGGGCACAGGGGGCAGGGGAAAAACTGTTTTTT	CAWAQGAGEKLFF
NA	TRBV7-9	TRBJ1-2	NA	TGTGCCAGCATCTCCGAGGGTTTCGGCTACACCTTC	CASISEGFGYTF
few	TRBV28	TRBJ1-5	NA	TGTGCCAGCAGTTTATATCCAGGGTTGAATCAGCCCCAGCATTTT	CASSLYPGLNQPQHF
many	TRBV6-2/TRBV6-3	TRBJ2-6	TRBD2	TGTGCCAGCAGTCCGGGGGGGACTGGGGCCAACGTCCTGACTTTC	CASSPGGTGANVLTF
few	TRBV6-1	TRBJ2-7	TRBD2	TGTGCCAGCAGTGAAACTAGCGGGAGTCGCCGGGGCGAGCAGTACTTC	CASSETSGSRRGEQYF
many	TRBV5-1	TRBJ1-5	TRBD1	TGCGCCAGCAGCTTCACAGGGGGCAATCAGCCCCAGCATTTT	CASSFTGGNQPQHF
many	TRBV7-9	TRBJ1-6	NA	TGTGCCAGCAGCTTAGACGCGGGATCACCCCTCCACTTT	CASSLDAGSPLHF
NA	TRBV6-2/TRBV6-3	TRBJ2-1	TRBD2	TGTGCCAGCAGGCCTAGCGGGAGTTTGGGTGAGCAGTTCTTC	CASRPSGSLGEQFF
few	TRBV25-1	TRBJ2-7	NA	TGTGCCAGCAGCCCGATTAGTCCGCCATACGAGCAGTACTTC	CASSPISPPYEQYF
NA	TRBV30	TRBJ2-3	TRBD1	TGTGCCTGGAGTGTAGGGACCGGGACAGGGTCGACAGATACGCAGTATTTT	CAWSVGTGTGSTDTQYF
many	TRBV5-1	TRBJ2-7	NA	TGCGCCAGCAGGTGGGCGTCTTCCTACGAGCAGTACTTC	CASRWASSYEQYF
few	TRBV7-9	TRBJ1-5	NA	TGTGCCAGCAGCCCGGGGGTCGACTCCTCCCCGGGGGCCCAGCATTTT	CASSPGVDSSPGAQHF
many	TRBV20-1	TRBJ2-1	TRBD2	TGCAGTGCTAGAGACCTAGCGGGAGGGGGATTCTACAATGAGCAGTTCTTC	CSARDLAGGGFYNEQFF